These T cell receptor beta chains were read from a single sample in a study of CD8 T cells in ankylosing spondylitis. TCRdb redid the calling of the 5' RACE reads with MiXCR, one entry per CDR3 protein. Of approximately 540,000 distinct CDR3 sequences in the sample, 9.5% to 15% are singletons; the top ten hold about 6.5%. The sequencing sample was made of blood, either unsorted or a sorted T cell fraction (not recorded which). All receptors derive from a male donor with ankylosing spondylitis. CDR3s include the opening cysteine and the closing phenylalanine or tryptophan. The order of the fields is clone size, J gene, D gene, V gene, CDR3 length, CDR3 DNA, CDR3 protein. The D gene is left open where the match is weak. Not every row has a clone size; where given, it reads once, few, many or a size class.

few,TRBJ2-1,TRBD1,TRBV20-1,15,TGCAGTGCTAGAGATGCAGGACAGGGTGGGAATGAGCAGTTCTTC,CSARDAGQGGNEQFF
.,TRBJ2-3,TRBD2,TRBV24-1,16,TGTGCCACCAGTGACTTAGCGGGAACCGGCGCAGATACGCAGTATTTT,CATSDLAGTGADTQYF
few,TRBJ2-3,.,TRBV11-2,19,TGTGCCAGCAGCTTAGAGATTAAAAAGGCGGCGGGAAGCACAGATACGCAGTATTTT,CASSLEIKKAAGSTDTQYF
many,TRBJ2-2,TRBD1,TRBV10-2,16,TGCGCCAGCAGTGAGACCCGGGACAGGGGCACCGGGGAGCTGTTTTTT,CASSETRDRGTGELFF
many,TRBJ1-1,.,TRBV7-9,13,TGTGCCAGCAGCATCGGACAGTACACTGAAGCTTTCTTT,CASSIGQYTEAFF
many,TRBJ2-5,.,TRBV2,12,TGTGCCAGCAGTGATCGATATGAGACCCAGTACTTC,CASSDRYETQYF
.,TRBJ2-7,.,TRBV25-1,14,TGTGCCAGCAGTGCCAGCCTATGGTCCTACGAGCAGTACTTC,CASSASLWSYEQYF
many,TRBJ2-2,TRBD2,TRBV4-1,16,TGCGCCAGCAGCCAGAAGATGCTCGGGGGGTCCGGGGAGCTGTTTTTT,CASSQKMLGGSGELFF
.,TRBJ1-5,.,TRBV3-1,17,TGTGCCAGCAGCCAAGAAGGAGGGAGGTATAGCAATCAGCCCCAGCATTTT,CASSQEGGRYSNQPQHF
few,TRBJ2-7,TRBD1,TRBV29-1,13,TGCAGCGTCGAAGGACAGGGGACCTACGAGCAGTACTTC,CSVEGQGTYEQYF
few,TRBJ1-2,.,TRBV24-1,13,TGTGCCACCAGTGGAAGGGAATCGGATGACTACACCTTC,CATSGRESDDYTF
few,TRBJ2-5,TRBD2,TRBV20-1,14,TGCAGTGCCCAACCGCCAGCGGGACAAGAGACCCAGTACTTC,CSAQPPAGQETQYF
.,TRBJ2-3,TRBD2,TRBV7-9,15,TGTGCCAGCAGCTCCCTAGCGGGAGGCGCAGATACGCAGTATTTT,CASSSLAGGADTQYF
.,TRBJ1-2,TRBD1,TRBV11-1,14,TGTGCCAGCAGCACCGGACAGGGTATCTATGGCTACACCTTC,CASSTGQGIYGYTF
.,TRBJ1-5,.,TRBV9,16,TGTGCCAGCAGCGTAGGAGGAGGGCTAAACAATCAGCCCCAGCATTTT,CASSVGGGLNNQPQHF
.,TRBJ2-5,.,TRBV20-1,13,TGCAGTGCTGATACAGGGTTGGCAGAGACCCAGTACTTC,CSADTGLAETQYF
.,TRBJ1-2,.,TRBV5-1,14,TGCGCCAGCAGCTTGGCGCAGACGGCCGGGGGCTACACCTTC,CASSLAQTAGGYTF
few,TRBJ2-1,.,TRBV20-1,13,TGCAATACCGGTCGGGGCTCCTACAATGAGCAGTTCTTC,CNTGRGSYNEQFF
few,TRBJ2-1,TRBD2,TRBV7-6,16,TGTGCCAGCAGCTCCACACGGGGGGATTGGGACAATGAGCAGTTCTTC,CASSSTRGDWDNEQFF
few,TRBJ1-1,TRBD1,TRBV20-1,15,TGCAGTGCTAGAGTCCCAGGGGGCGCGGGCCCTGAAGCTTTCTTT,CSARVPGGAGPEAFF
few,TRBJ2-7,TRBD2,TRBV2,15,TGTGCCAGCAGGGCACGGACTAGCGGGAGCTACGAGCAGTACTTC,CASRARTSGSYEQYF
few,TRBJ2-1,.,TRBV20-1,14,TGCAGTGCTAGATCCACGGCGAACTACAATGAGCAGTTCTTC,CSARSTANYNEQFF
few,TRBJ2-1,TRBD2,TRBV24-1,15,TGTGCCACCAGTGATTTGATGACTAGCTTGGGGGAGCAGTTCTTC,CATSDLMTSLGEQFF
many,TRBJ1-2,TRBD1,TRBV12-3/TRBV12-4,14,TGTGCCAGCAGTTCGCCGGGACAGGGTTCAGGCTACACCTTC,CASSSPGQGSGYTF
.,TRBJ2-2,.,TRBV9,17,TGTGCCAGCAGCGCCCCTAGGTGGGAAGTCGACACCGGGGAGCTGTTTTTT,CASSAPRWEVDTGELFF
.,TRBJ2-5,.,TRBV27,15,TGTGCCAGCAGTTCGTTGGGGACAATCCAAGAGAACCAGTACTTC,CASSSLGTIQENQYF
.,TRBJ1-2,.,TRBV28,13,TGTGCCAGCAGCCGACAGGACACCTATGGCTACACCTTC,CASSRQDTYGYTF
many,TRBJ2-1,TRBD2,TRBV3-1,15,TGTGCCAGCAGCCCTATTGGCGGGAGTTACAATGAGCAGTTCTTC,CASSPIGGSYNEQFF
few,TRBJ1-2,.,TRBV3-1,15,TGTGCCAGCAGCCTTCAGGGGCGGACTAACTATGGCTACACCTTC,CASSLQGRTNYGYTF
few,TRBJ2-1,.,TRBV7-9,14,TGTGCCAGCCCTAACGGGAGCTCCTACAATGAGCAGTTCTTC,CASPNGSSYNEQFF
few,TRBJ1-2,.,TRBV20-1,14,TGCAGTGCTTATATCGCGGGAAGAGCGTATGGCTACACCTTC,CSAYIAGRAYGYTF
many,TRBJ1-3,.,TRBV6-1,14,TGTGCCAGCAGTGCAGGACCCTCTGGAAACACCATATATTTT,CASSAGPSGNTIYF
many,TRBJ2-3,.,TRBV6-1,16,TGTGCCAGCAGTGAAGGATTAGCTCTCGGCACAGATACGCAGTATTTT,CASSEGLALGTDTQYF
.,TRBJ1-4,.,TRBV29-1,12,TGCAGCGCCGGGATCGTAAATGAAAAACTGTTTTTT,CSAGIVNEKLFF
many,TRBJ2-1,.,TRBV29-1,14,TGCAGCGTTGATCAGTCAGTCTCCTACAATGAGCAGTTCTTC,CSVDQSVSYNEQFF
.,TRBJ2-5,.,TRBV7-9,11,TGTGCCAGCAGCCCGGACAGCCCCCAGTACTTC,CASSPDSPQYF
.,TRBJ2-2,.,TRBV5-1,16,TGCGCCAGCAGCCCCCGGGACGGCGCGAACACCGGGGAGCTGTTTTTT,CASSPRDGANTGELFF
.,TRBJ2-1,TRBD2,TRBV29-1,13,TGCAGCGCCGGGACTACCTCCTACAATGAGCAGTTCTTC,CSAGTTSYNEQFF
few,TRBJ2-7,.,TRBV6-1,14,TGTGCCAGCAGTGATACGGGGGGCGGCTACGAGCAGTACTTC,CASSDTGGGYEQYF
once,TRBJ2-2,TRBD2,TRBV5-4,15,TGTGCCAGCAGCTCCGGGGGGGAAATGACCGGGGAGCTGTTTTTT,CASSSGGEMTGELFF
few,TRBJ1-2,.,TRBV5-1,15,TGCGCCAGCAGCTTGGAAACCGGGACAAGCTATGGCTACACCTTC,CASSLETGTSYGYTF
many,TRBJ2-7,TRBD2,TRBV7-2,14,TGTGCCAGCAGCTTACTAGCGGGAGGGTACGAGCAGTACTTC,CASSLLAGGYEQYF
many,TRBJ1-3,.,TRBV6-1,14,TGTGCCAGCAGTGAATCCAGGGCTGGAAACACCATATATTTT,CASSESRAGNTIYF
once,TRBJ2-3,.,TRBV20-1,12,TGCAGTGCCCTTTATAGCACAGATACGCAGTATTTT,CSALYSTDTQYF
.,TRBJ1-6,.,TRBV12-3/TRBV12-4,12,TGTGCCAGCAGTTATATGGGGTCACCCCTCCACTTT,CASSYMGSPLHF
many,TRBJ2-2,TRBD1,TRBV11-2,15,TGTGCCAGCAGCCCCAGGACAGGGGACACCGGGGAGCTGTTTTTT,CASSPRTGDTGELFF
few,TRBJ2-1,.,TRBV30,16,TGTGCCTGGAGGGCCATTCGGGGGCCCCTACTTAGTGAGCAGTTCTTC,CAWRAIRGPLLSEQFF
.,TRBJ2-1,.,TRBV6-1,14,TGTGCCAGCAGGATCCGGGACGCTTTTAATGAGCAGTTCTTC,CASRIRDAFNEQFF
.,TRBJ2-2,TRBD2,TRBV20-1,18,TGCAGTGCTAGAGGTGCTCGGGATGGACTAGCAATCCCCGGGGAGCTGTTTTTT,CSARGARDGLAIPGELFF
few,TRBJ2-5,.,TRBV11-2,18,TGTGCCAGCAGCCCCCGCCCGGACCTCGGCCTAGGTGGAGAGACCCAGTACTTC,CASSPRPDLGLGGETQYF
.,TRBJ2-1,.,TRBV20-1,14,TGCAGTGCCTATACAGGGAGCTCCTACAATGAGCAGTTCTTC,CSAYTGSSYNEQFF
many,TRBJ2-4,.,TRBV4-1,17,TGCGCCAGCAGCCAAGAGAGACGGTCTAAGGGTCCGAACATTCAGTACTTC,CASSQERRSKGPNIQYF
.,TRBJ2-5,.,TRBV5-1,15,TGCGCCAGCAGCTTGTTACAGTCTCCTCAAGAGACCCAGTACTTC,CASSLLQSPQETQYF